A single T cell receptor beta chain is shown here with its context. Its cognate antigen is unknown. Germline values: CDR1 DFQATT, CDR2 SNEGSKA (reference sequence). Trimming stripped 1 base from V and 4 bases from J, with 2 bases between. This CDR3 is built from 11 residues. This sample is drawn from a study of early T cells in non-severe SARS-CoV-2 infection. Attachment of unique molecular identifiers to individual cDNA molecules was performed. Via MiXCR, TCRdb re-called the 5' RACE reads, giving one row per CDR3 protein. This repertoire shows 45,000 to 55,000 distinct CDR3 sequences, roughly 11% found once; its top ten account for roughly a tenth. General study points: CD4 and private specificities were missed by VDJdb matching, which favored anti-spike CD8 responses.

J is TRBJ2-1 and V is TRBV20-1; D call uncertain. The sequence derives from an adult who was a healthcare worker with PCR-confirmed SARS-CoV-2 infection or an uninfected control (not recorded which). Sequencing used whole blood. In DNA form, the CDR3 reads TGCAGTGCTAGAGGGTACAATGAGCAGTTCTTC. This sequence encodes CSARGYNEQFF.